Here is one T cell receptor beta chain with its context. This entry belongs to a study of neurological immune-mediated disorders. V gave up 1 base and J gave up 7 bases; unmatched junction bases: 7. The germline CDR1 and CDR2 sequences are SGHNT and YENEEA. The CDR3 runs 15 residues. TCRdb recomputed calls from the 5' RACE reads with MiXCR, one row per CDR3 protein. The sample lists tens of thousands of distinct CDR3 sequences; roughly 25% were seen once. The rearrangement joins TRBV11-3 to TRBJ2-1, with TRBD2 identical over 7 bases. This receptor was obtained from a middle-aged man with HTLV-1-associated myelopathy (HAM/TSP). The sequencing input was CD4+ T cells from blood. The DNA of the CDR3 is TGTGCCAGCAGCTTAGGACTAGCAGATCAGAATGAGCAGTTCTTC. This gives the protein CASSLGLADQNEQFF.